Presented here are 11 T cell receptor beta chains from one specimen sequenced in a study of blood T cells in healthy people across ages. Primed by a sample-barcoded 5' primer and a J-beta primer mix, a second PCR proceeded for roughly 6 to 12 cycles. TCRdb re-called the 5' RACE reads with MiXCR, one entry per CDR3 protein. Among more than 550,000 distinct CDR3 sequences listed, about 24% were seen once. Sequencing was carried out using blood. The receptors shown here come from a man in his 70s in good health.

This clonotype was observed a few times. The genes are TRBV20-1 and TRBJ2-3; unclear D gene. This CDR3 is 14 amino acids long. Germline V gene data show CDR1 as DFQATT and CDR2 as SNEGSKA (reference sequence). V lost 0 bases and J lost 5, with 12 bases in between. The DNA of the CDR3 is TGCAGTGCTAGAGATTCCCTTCACGGAGATACGCAGTATTTT. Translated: CSARDSLHGDTQYF.

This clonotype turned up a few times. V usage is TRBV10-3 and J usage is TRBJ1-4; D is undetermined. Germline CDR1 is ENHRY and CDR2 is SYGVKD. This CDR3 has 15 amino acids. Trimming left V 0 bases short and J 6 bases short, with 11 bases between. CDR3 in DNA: TGTGCCATCAGTGAGTCAGGTGACGGCTATGAAAAACTGTTTTTT. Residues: CAISESGDGYEKLFF.

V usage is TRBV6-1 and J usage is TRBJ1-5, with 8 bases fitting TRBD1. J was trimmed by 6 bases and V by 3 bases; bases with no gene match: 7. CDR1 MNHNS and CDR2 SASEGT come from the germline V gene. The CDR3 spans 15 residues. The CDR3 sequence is CASSEDRAVRQPQHF. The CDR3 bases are TGTGCCAGCAGTGAGGACAGGGCGGTACGTCAGCCCCAGCATTTT.

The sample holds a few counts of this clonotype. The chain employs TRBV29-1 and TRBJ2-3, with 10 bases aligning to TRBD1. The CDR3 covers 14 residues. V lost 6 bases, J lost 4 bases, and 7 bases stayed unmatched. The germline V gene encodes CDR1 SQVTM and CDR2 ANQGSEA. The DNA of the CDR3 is TGCAGCGTGGTTGGGACAGGGGCAGCAGATACGCAGTATTTT. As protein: CSVVGTGAADTQYF.

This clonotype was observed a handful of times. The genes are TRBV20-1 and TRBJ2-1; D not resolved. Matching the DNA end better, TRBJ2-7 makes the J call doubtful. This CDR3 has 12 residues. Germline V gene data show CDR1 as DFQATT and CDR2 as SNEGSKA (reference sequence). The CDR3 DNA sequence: TGCAGTGCTAGTTGGCGTTCCTACGAGCAGTACTTC. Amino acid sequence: CSASWRSYEQYF.

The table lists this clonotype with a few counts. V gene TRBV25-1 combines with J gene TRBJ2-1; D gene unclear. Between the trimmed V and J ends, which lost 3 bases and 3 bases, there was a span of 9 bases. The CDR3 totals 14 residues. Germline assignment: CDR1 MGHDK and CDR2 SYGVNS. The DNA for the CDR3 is TGTGCCAGCAGTGAGTCCAGATACTACAATGAGCAGTTCTTC. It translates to CASSESRYYNEQFF.

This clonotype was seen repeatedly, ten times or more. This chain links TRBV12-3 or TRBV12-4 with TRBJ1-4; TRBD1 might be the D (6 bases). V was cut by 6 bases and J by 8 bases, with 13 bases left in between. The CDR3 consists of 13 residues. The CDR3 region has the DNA TGTGCCAGCAGCCTCCGAAGGGGGGAAAAACTGTTTTTT. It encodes CASSLRRGEKLFF.

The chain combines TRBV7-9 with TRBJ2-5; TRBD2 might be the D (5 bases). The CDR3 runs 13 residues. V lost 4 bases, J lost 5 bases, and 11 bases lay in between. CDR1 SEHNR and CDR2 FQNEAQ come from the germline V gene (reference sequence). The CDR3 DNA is TGTGCCAGCAGCTGGTCTAGCTTTGAGACCCAGTACTTC. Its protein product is CASSWSSFETQYF.

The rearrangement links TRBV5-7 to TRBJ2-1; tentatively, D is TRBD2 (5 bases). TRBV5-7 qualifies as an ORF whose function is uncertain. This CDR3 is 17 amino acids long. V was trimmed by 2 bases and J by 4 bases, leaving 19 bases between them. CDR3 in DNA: TGTGCCAGCAGCTTTGTCGTTGGCACTCTAGCTTACAATGAGCAGTTCTTC. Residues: CASSFVVGTLAYNEQFF.

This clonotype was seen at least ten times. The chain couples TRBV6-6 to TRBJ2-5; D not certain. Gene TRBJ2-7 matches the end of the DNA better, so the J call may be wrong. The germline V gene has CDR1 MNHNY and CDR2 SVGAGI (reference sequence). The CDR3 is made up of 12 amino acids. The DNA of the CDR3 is TGTGCCAGCAGCGCCCTAAGCTACGAGCAGTACGTC. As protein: CASSALSYEQYV.

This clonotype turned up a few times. The DNA of the CDR3 is TGTGCCACCAGCAGAGCCCTAGCGGGAATGTACAATGAGCAGTTCTTC. Amino acids: CATSRALAGMYNEQFF. The V gene is TRBV15, the J gene TRBJ2-1; TRBD2 agrees at 9 bases. Germline trimming cut 1 base from V and 4 bases from J; bases unmatched to any gene: 5. Germline assignment: CDR1 LNHNV and CDR2 YYDKDF (reference sequence). The CDR3 covers 16 residues.